This paragraph reports one T cell receptor (beta chain). Its antigen is still unknown. CDR1 and CDR2 from the germline V gene are DFQATT and SNEGSKA (reference sequence). The V end was cut by 2 bases, the J end by 3 bases, with 19 bases between. The CDR3 has 16 residues. This specimen belongs to a study of CD8+CD57+ T cells in acquired aplastic anemia. The study, taken as a whole, reports: Simpson's diversity of CD8+ cells was not significantly different in patients compared with controls.

The template for TCR beta VDJ and CDR3 sequence profiling was genomic DNA. TCRdb redid the calling of the reads with MiXCR, one entry per CDR3 protein. Of some 190,000 distinct CDR3 sequences in the sample, less than 70% were seen once. This TCR derives from a human donor in good health, serving as a control. This chain joins TRBV20-1 and TRBJ1-1; D is possibly TRBD1 (6 bases). The sequenced sample was sorted CD4+, CD8+, or CD8+CD57+ T cells (not recorded which) from PBMCs. In DNA form, the CDR3 reads TGCAGTGCTAGACCACAGGGTGGGGCTTGGGACACTGAAGCTTTCTTT. Translated: CSARPQGGAWDTEAFF.